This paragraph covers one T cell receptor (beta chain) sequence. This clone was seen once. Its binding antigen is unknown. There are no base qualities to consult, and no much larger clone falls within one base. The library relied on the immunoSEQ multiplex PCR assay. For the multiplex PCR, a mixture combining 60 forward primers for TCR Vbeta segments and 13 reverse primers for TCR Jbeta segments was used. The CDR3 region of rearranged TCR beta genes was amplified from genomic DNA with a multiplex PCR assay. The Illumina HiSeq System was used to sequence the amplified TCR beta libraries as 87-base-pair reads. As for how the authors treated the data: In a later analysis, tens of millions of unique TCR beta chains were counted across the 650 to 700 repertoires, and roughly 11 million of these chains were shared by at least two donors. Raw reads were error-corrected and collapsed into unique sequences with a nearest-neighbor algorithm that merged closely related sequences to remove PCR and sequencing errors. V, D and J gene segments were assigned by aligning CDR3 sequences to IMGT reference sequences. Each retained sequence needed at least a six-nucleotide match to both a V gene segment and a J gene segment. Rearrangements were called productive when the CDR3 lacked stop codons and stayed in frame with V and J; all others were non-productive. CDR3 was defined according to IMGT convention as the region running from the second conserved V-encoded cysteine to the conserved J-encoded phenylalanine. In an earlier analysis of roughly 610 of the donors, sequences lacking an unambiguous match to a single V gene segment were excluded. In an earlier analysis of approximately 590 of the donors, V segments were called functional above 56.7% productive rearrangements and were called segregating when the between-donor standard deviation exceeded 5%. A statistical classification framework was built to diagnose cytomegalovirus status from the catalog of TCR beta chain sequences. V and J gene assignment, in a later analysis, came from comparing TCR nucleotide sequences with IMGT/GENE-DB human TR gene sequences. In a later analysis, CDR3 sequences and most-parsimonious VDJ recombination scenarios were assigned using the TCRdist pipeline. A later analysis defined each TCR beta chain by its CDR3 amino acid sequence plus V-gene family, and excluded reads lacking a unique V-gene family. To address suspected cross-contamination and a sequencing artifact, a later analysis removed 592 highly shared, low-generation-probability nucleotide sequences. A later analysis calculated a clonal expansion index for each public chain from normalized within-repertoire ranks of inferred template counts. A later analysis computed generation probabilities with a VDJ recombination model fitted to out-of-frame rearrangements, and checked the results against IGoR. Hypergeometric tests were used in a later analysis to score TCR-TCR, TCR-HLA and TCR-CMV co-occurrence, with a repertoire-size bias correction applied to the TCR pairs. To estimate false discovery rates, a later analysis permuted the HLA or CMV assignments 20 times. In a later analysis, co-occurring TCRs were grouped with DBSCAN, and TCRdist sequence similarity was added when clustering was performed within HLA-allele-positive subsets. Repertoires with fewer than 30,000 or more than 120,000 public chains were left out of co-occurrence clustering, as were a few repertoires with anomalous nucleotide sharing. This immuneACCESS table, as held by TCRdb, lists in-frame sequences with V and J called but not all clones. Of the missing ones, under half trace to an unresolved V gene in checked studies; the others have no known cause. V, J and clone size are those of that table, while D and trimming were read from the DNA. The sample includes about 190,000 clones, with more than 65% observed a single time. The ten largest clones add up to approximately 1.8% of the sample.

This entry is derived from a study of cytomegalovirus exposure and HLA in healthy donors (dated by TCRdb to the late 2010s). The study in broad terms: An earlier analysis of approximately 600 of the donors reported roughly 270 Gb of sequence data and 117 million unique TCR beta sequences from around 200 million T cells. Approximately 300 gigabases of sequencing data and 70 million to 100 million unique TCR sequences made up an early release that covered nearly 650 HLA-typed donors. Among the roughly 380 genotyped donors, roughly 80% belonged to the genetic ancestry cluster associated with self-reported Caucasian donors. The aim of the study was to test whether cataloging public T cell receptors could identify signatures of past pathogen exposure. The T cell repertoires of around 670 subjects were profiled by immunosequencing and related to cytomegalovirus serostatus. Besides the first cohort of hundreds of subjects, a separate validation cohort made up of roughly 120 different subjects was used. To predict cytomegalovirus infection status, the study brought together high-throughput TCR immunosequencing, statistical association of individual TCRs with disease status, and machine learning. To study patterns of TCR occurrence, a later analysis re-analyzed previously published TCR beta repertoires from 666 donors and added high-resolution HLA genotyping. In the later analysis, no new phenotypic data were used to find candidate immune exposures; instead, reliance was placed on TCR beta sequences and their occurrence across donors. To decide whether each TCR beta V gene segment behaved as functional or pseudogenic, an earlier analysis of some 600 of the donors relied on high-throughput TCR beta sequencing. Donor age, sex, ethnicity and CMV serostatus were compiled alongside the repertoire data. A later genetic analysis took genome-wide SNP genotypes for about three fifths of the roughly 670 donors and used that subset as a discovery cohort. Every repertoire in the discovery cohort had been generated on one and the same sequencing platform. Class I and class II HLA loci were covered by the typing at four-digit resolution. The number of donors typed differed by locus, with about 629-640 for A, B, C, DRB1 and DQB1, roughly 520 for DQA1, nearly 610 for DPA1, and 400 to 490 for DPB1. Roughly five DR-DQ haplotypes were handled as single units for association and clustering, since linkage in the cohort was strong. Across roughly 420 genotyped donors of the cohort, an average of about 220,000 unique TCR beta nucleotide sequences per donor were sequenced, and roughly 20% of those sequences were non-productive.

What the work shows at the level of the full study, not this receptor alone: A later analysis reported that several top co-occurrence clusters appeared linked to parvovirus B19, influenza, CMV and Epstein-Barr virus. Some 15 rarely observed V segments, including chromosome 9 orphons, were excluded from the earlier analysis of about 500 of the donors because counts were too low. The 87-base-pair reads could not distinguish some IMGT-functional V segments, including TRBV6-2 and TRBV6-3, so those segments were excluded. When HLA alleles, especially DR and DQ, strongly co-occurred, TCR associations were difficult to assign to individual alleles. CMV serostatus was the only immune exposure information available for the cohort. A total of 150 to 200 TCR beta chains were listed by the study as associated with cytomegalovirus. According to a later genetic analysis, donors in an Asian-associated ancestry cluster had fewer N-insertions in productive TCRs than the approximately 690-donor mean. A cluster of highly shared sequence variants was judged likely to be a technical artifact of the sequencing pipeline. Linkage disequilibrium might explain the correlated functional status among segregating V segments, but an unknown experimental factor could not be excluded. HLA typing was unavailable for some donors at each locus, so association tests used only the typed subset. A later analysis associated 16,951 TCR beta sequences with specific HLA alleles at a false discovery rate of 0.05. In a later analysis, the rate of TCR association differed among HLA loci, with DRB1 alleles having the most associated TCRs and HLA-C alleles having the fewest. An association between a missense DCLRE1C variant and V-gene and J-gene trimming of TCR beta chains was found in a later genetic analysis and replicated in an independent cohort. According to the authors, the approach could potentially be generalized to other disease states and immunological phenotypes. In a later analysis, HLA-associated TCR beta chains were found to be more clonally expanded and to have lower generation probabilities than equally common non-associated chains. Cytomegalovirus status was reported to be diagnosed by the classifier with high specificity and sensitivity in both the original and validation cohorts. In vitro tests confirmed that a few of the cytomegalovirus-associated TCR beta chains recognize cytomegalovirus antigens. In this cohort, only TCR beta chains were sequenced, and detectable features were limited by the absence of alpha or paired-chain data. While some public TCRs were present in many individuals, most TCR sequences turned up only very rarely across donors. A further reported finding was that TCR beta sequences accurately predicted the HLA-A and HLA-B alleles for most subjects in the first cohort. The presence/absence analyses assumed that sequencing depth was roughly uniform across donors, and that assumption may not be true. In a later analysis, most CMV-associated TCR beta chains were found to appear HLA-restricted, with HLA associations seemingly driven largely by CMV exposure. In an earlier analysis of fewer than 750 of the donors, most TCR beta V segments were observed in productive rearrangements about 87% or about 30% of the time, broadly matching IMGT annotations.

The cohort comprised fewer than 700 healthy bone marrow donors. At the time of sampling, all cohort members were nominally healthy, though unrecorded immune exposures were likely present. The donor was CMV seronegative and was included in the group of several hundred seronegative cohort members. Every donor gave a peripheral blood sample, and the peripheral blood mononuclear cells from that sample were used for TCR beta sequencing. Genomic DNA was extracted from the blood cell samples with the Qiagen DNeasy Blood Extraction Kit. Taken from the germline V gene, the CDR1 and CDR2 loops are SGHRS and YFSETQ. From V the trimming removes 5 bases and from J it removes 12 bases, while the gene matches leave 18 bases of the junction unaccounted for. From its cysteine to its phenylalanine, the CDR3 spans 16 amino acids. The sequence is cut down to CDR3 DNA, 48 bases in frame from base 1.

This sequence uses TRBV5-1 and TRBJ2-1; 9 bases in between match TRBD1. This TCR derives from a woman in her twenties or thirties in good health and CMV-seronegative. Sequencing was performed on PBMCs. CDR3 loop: CASRPDRGGPGTRQFF. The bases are TGCGCCAGCAGACCCGACAGGGGGGGACCGGGTACAAGGCAGTTCTTC.